This is a list of T cell receptor beta chains from one sample in a study of shared clonotypes between healthy human individuals. Some clones are missing from TCRdb's copy, which holds only in-frame ones; the method was immunoSEQ multiplex PCR. The profile shows millions of clones, roughly 91% of them singletons. The sequenced material came from naive CD8+ T cells from PBMCs. The receptors were gathered from a man aged 18 to 30 in good health. Some clones in this sample may be carry-over from other donors' samples. CDR3s include the opening cysteine and the closing phenylalanine or tryptophan. Fields, in order: D gene, V gene, clone size, J gene, CDR3 protein, CDR3 DNA. The D gene is left open where the match is weak. For some rows the clone size is stated as once, few or many, or as a class when expanded; others skip it.

>NA|TRBV7-9|NA|TRBJ2-7
CASSPVSARLNYEQYF
TGTGCCAGCAGCCCCGTTTCAGCCCGCCTAAATTACGAGCAGTACTTC
>NA|TRBV11-2|NA|TRBJ2-4
CASSPLMTDPPATGF
TGTGCCAGCAGTCCACTGATGACTGACCCCCCGGCTACGGGCTTC
>TRBD1|TRBV14|NA|TRBJ2-1
CASSQRTGIALGNEQFF
TGTGCCAGCAGCCAAAGGACAGGGATAGCACTGGGCAATGAGCAGTTCTTC
>NA|TRBV29-1|NA|TRBJ1-2
CSAPGGRGYTF
TGCAGCGCCCCAGGAGGTCGGGGCTACACCTTC
>NA|TRBV7-8|NA|TRBJ2-7
CASSLGRVGRIIYEQYF
TGTGCCAGCAGCTTGGGCAGGGTGGGTAGGATTATCTACGAGCAGTACTTC
>NA|TRBV29-1|NA|TRBJ2-5
CSPRTIGEETQYF
TGCAGCCCACGGACAATAGGAGAAGAGACCCAGTACTTC
>NA|TRBV19|NA|TRBJ2-2
CASSTRPTSTGELFF
TGTGCCAGTAGTACACGACCAACATCCACCGGGGAGCTGTTTTTT
>NA|TRBV4-2|NA|TRBJ1-2
CASSQSAGGALGYGYTF
TGTGCCAGCAGCCAAAGTGCTGGGGGGGCGCTTGGGTATGGCTACACCTTC
>NA|TRBV9|NA|TRBJ1-1
CASSVGNRGKAFF
TGTGCCAGCAGCGTAGGAAATAGGGGGAAAGCTTTCTTT
>NA|TRBV19|NA|TRBJ2-3
CASTPGQSTDTQYF
TGTGCCAGTACCCCGGGACAAAGCACAGATACGCAGTATTTT
>TRBD1|TRBV28|NA|TRBJ2-1
CASNPDRGTYNEQFF
TGTGCCAGCAACCCCGACAGGGGGACCTACAATGAGCAGTTCTTC
>TRBD2|TRBV27|NA|TRBJ2-7
CASSSTSGSSYEQYF
TGTGCCAGCAGTTCAACTAGCGGGAGCTCCTACGAGCAGTACTTC
>NA|TRBV27|NA|TRBJ2-5
CASRGLGPKATQYF
TGTGCCAGCAGGGGATTAGGCCCCAAGGCGACCCAGTACTTC
>NA|TRBV21-1|once|TRBJ2-5
CASSGHRGVRETQYF
TGTGCCAGCAGCGGCCACAGGGGGGTCAGAGAGACCCAGTACTTC
>TRBD2|TRBV5-6|NA|TRBJ2-1
CASSLRAGGGFSYNEQFF
TGTGCCAGCAGCTTGAGGGCGGGAGGGGGTTTCTCCTACAATGAGCAGTTCTTC
>NA|TRBV18|NA|TRBJ2-7
CASSPPLTEFLSSYEQYF
TGTGCCAGCTCACCACCTCTAACAGAGTTCCTTAGCTCCTACGAGCAGTACTTC
>NA|TRBV28|once|TRBJ2-7
CASSSRQLNPYEQYF
TGTGCCAGCAGTTCAAGACAGCTCAACCCCTACGAGCAGTACTTC
>TRBD1|TRBV28|NA|TRBJ2-2
CASRVKGQGNTGELFF
TGTGCCAGCAGAGTGAAGGGACAGGGGAACACCGGGGAGCTGTTTTTT
>NA|TRBV5-5|once|TRBJ2-7
CASSLLLVYSTYEQYF
TGTGCCAGCAGCTTGTTATTGGTTTACAGTACCTACGAGCAGTACTTC
>NA|TRBV19|NA|TRBJ1-1
CASSIGGGNTEAFF
TGTGCCAGTAGTATCGGGGGAGGGAACACTGAAGCTTTCTTT
>TRBD1|TRBV2|once|TRBJ2-1
CASKKGNTGGASYNEQFF
TGTGCCAGCAAGAAGGGGAATACAGGGGGCGCCTCCTACAATGAGCAGTTCTTC
>NA|TRBV10-3|NA|TRBJ1-1
CAILGGGMNTEAFF
TGTGCCATCCTTGGTGGCGGCATGAACACTGAAGCTTTCTTT
>NA|TRBV9|NA|TRBJ1-1
CASSVGGPMNTEAFF
TGTGCCAGCAGCGTAGGGGGACCCATGAACACTGAAGCTTTCTTT